A single sample gave rise to the 13 T cell receptor beta chains below, sequenced in a study of blood T cell repertoires in COVID-19. Assay used: immunoSEQ multiplex PCR; TCRdb lists only in-frame clones, some missing. The data contain approximately 38,000 clones, about 94% of them singletons. The sequencing input was peripheral blood. The receptors here all came from a human donor with active COVID-19. The donor label of this sample is uncertain.

This chain connects TRBV28 to TRBJ2-3; 8 bases map to TRBD2. Per germline, CDR1 MDHEN and CDR2 SYDVKM. The ends lost 1 base at V and 6 bases at J; junction bases unmatched: 6. The CDR3 runs to 15 residues. The CDR3 DNA reads as TGTGCCAGCAGTTTATCGGGGGGGGAGTCCGATACGCAGTATTTT. Translating gives CASSLSGGESDTQYF.

The chain couples TRBV6-5 to TRBJ2-3, with D possibly being TRBD2 (5 bases). This CDR3 contains 12 residues. Germline loops: CDR1 MNHEY, CDR2 SVGAGI. The V end was cut by 7 bases, the J end by 5 bases, with 10 bases between. This chain's CDR3 is CASNGIGDTQYF. The CDR3 nucleotides read TGTGCCAGCAACGGGATTGGAGATACGCAGTATTTT.

The rearrangement links TRBV6-5 to TRBJ2-3; 7 bases are shared with TRBD2. The V segment lost 10 bases and the J segment 6 bases; nucleotides outside the gene matches: 16. Germline V gene data show CDR1 as MNHEY and CDR2 as SVGAGI. CDR3 length: 15 residues. CDR3 DNA sequence: TGTGCCACAAGATCTAGCGGCACCAAGGGGGATACGCAGTATTTT. It yields the protein CATRSSGTKGDTQYF.

V usage is TRBV7-9 and J usage is TRBJ1-5, with D possibly TRBD1 on 6 matching bases. V was trimmed by 3 bases and J by 4 bases, leaving 13 bases between them. This CDR3 is 15 amino acids long. Germline loops: CDR1 SEHNR, CDR2 FQNEAQ (reference sequence). The CDR3 nucleotides read TGTGCCAGCAGCTTGTATGGGGGCGGTAATCAGCCCCAGCATTTT. It codes for CASSLYGGGNQPQHF.

The chain has TRBV19 and TRBJ1-5, with 7 bases aligning to TRBD1. CDR3 length: 15 residues. Germline assignment: CDR1 LNHDA and CDR2 SQIVND (reference sequence). After removal of 6 bases from V and 5 bases from J, the junction contained 10 bases not matched to a gene. The CDR3 coding sequence is TGTGCCAGTAGGGGACAGCCCGACACCTATCAGCCCCAGCATTTT. Encoded protein: CASRGQPDTYQPQHF.

V usage is TRBV13 and J usage is TRBJ1-3, with no clear D. Between the trimmed V and J ends, which lost 5 bases and 2 bases, there was a span of 7 bases. Germline CDR1 is PRHDT and CDR2 is FYEKMQ (reference sequence). This CDR3 spans 13 amino acids. CDR3 protein: CASSPSPGNTIYF. DNA for the CDR3: TGTGCCAGCAGCCCCTCCCCTGGAAACACCATATATTTT.

The chain combines TRBV18 with TRBJ2-1; 8 bases match TRBD2. The CDR3 is made up of 15 amino acids. V gave up 2 bases and J gave up 0 bases; unmatched junction bases: 0. Germline CDR1 reads KGHSH; CDR2 reads LQKENI. The CDR3 region is CASSPGTSSYNEQFF. The CDR3 DNA reads as TGTGCCAGCTCACCAGGGACTAGCTCCTACAATGAGCAGTTCTTC.

This clone was seen only once. The CDR3 coding sequence is TGTGCCAGCAGTTGGCCAACTAATGAAAAACTGTTTTTT. Translation gives CASSWPTNEKLFF. This rearrangement joins TRBV5-5 to TRBJ1-4; no definite D call. CDR3 length: 13 amino acids. The V gene lost 5 bases and the J gene lost 0 bases, with 5 bases spanning the gap. CDR1 SGHKS and CDR2 YYEKEE come from the germline V gene (reference sequence).

This chain connects TRBV7-2 to TRBJ1-1; unclear D gene. V lost 2 bases, J lost 1 base, and 8 bases lay in between. The V gene's germline CDR1 is SGHTA and CDR2 FQGNSA. The CDR3 consists of 14 residues. This CDR3 is CASSLRRGNTEAFF. In DNA form, the CDR3 reads TGTGCCAGCAGCTTACGGCGGGGGAACACTGAAGCTTTCTTT.

V is TRBV5-6 and J is TRBJ2-1; 9 bases are shared with TRBD2. Unmatched junction bases numbered 3, after V lost 0 bases and J lost 2 bases. The V gene's germline CDR1 is SGHDT and CDR2 YYEEEE. The CDR3 sequence is 16 residues long. The CDR3 loop reads CASSLGRLAAYNEQFF. Written as DNA, the CDR3 is TGTGCCAGCAGCTTGGGTCGACTAGCGGCCTACAATGAGCAGTTCTTC. Full variable domain (remainder filled in from reference TRBV5-6 and TRBJ2-1): DAGVTQSPTHLIKTRGQQVTLRCSPKSGHDTVSWYQQALGQGPQFIFQYYEEEERQRGNFPDRFSGHQFPNYSSELNVNALLLGDSALYLCASSLGRLAAYNEQFFGPGTRLTVL.

This chain links TRBV19 with TRBJ1-1; the match to TRBD1 covers 7 bases. The CDR3 has 14 residues. In germline, CDR1 is LNHDA, CDR2 SQIVND (reference sequence). V dropped 5 bases and J dropped 0; count of bases not matched to a gene: 3. As DNA, the CDR3 is TGTGCCAGTAGTCTCGGGACAGTGAACACTGAAGCTTTCTTT. It is translated as CASSLGTVNTEAFF.

This clone was seen just once. The chain carries TRBV7-8 and TRBJ1-2; D not certain. The ends were cut back, 4 bases at V and 5 bases at J, with 8 bases in the middle. Germline V gene lookup returns CDR1 SGHVS and CDR2 FQNEAQ. This CDR3 region has 12 residues. As DNA, the CDR3 is TGTGCCAGCAGCTCAATGAGATATGGCTACACCTTC. This sequence encodes CASSSMRYGYTF.

The rearrangement joins TRBV7-2 to TRBJ2-7; 7 bases are a match to TRBD2. J was trimmed by 1 base and V by 1 base; bases with no gene match: 1. The germline V gene has CDR1 SGHTA and CDR2 FQGNSA. The CDR3 sequence is 14 residues long. CDR3 in DNA: TGTGCCAGCAGCTTAGGCGGGAGATCCTACGAGCAGTACTTC. Translated: CASSLGGRSYEQYF. The complete variable domain, with remaining parts taken from reference TRBV7-2 and TRBJ2-7, reads GAGVSQSPSNKVTEKGKDVELRCDPISGHTALYWYRQSLGQGLEFLIYFQGNSAPDKSGLPSDRFSAERTGGSVSTLTIQRTQQEDSAVYLCASSLGGRSYEQYFGPGTRLTVT.